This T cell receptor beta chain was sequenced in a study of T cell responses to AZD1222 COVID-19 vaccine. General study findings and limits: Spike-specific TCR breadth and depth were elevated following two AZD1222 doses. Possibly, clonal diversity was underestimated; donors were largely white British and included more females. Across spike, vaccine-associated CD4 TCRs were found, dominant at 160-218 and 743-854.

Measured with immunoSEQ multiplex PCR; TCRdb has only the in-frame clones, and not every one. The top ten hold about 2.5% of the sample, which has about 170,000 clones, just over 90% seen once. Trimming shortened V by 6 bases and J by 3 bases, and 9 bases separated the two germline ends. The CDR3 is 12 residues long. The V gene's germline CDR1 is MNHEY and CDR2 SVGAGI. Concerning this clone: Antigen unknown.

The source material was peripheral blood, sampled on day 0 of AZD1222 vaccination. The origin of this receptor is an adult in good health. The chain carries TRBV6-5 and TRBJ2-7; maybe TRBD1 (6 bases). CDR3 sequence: CASRDSIYEQYF. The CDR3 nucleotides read TGTGCCAGCAGGGACAGTATCTACGAGCAGTACTTC.